Listed below are T cell receptor beta chains from one sample, sequenced in a study of blood T cells in healthy people across ages. TCRdb analysed the 5' RACE reads with MiXCR anew, one entry per CDR3 protein. The table lists 550,000 to 750,000 distinct CDR3 sequences, under 25% of them singletons. Sequencing was carried out using blood. These receptors all stem from a man aged 70 or older in good health. CDR3s include the opening cysteine and the closing phenylalanine or tryptophan. The D gene is left open where the match is weak. A clone size is listed for some rows: how often the clone was seen (once, few, many), or a class if it is expanded.

clone_size	v_call	d_call	j_call	cdr3_aa	cdr3_nt
few	TRBV9	-	TRBJ1-2	CASSVGVDSPNYGYTF	TGTGCCAGCAGCGTAGGGGTAGACAGTCCAAACTATGGCTACACCTTC
few	TRBV12-3/TRBV12-4	-	TRBJ1-1	CASSLHSGAEAFF	TGTGCCAGCAGCTTACACTCCGGGGCTGAAGCTTTCTTT
many	TRBV20-1	-	TRBJ2-3	CSAYRDGTDTQYF	TGCAGTGCTTACCGGGACGGAACAGATACGCAGTATTTT
many	TRBV28	TRBD2	TRBJ2-7	CASSSSGARYEQYF	TGTGCCAGCAGTTCAAGCGGGGCCCGCTACGAGCAGTACTTC
few	TRBV25-1	-	TRBJ2-5	CASSDVLGPYF	TGTGCCAGCAGTGACGTTCTCGGTCCTTACTTC
-	TRBV5-1	TRBD2	TRBJ2-1	CASSLGGATYNEQFF	TGCGCCAGCAGCCTCGGGGGGGCCACCTACAATGAGCAGTTCTTC
-	TRBV5-1	-	TRBJ2-5	CASSLAGNLETQYF	TGCGCCAGCAGCTTGGCCGGGAATCTAGAGACCCAGTACTTC
many	TRBV6-5	TRBD2	TRBJ2-4	CASSYSLPSGSLDIQYF	TGTGCCAGCAGTTACTCGCTGCCTAGCGGGAGTTTGGACATTCAGTACTTC
many	TRBV6-6	-	TRBJ1-5	CASSTRLDQHF	TGTGCCAGCAGTACCCGACTCGACCAGCATTTT
-	TRBV9	-	TRBJ2-1	CASSAQDWTSLEQFF	TGTGCCAGCAGCGCTCAGGACTGGACATCGTTGGAGCAGTTCTTC
-	TRBV11-2	-	TRBJ2-5	CASTVGGVLLETQYF	TGTGCCAGCACCGTCGGGGGCGTGCTTTTAGAGACCCAGTACTTC
-	TRBV30	-	TRBJ2-2	CAWSVASPTGELFF	TGTGCCTGGAGTGTAGCTAGCCCCACCGGGGAGCTGTTTTTT
-	TRBV9	-	TRBJ2-4	CASSVRGSGLTKNIQYF	TGTGCCAGCAGCGTACGGGGGAGCGGGTTAACCAAAAACATTCAGTACTTC
few	TRBV3-1	-	TRBJ1-5	CASSQRQNQPQHF	TGTGCCAGCAGCCAAAGACAGAATCAGCCCCAGCATTTT
-	TRBV7-2	TRBD2	TRBJ2-4	CASSWTSGIVKNIQYF	TGTGCCAGCAGCTGGACTAGCGGGATCGTCAAAAACATTCAGTACTTC
-	TRBV15	-	TRBJ2-1	CATSRDNNEQFF	TGTGCCACCAGCAGAGACAACAATGAGCAGTTCTTC
few	TRBV28	TRBD2	TRBJ2-5	CAGSPGLGRETQYF	TGTGCCGGGTCACCGGGACTAGGTAGAGAGACCCAGTACTTC
few	TRBV25-1	-	TRBJ2-1	CASSDREAYNEQFF	TGTGCCAGCAGTGACAGGGAAGCCTACAATGAGCAGTTCTTC
-	TRBV7-2	TRBD1	TRBJ1-4	CASSSGSTGERKLFF	TGTGCCAGCAGCTCGGGTTCGACAGGGGAGAGGAAACTGTTTTTT
-	TRBV5-1	-	TRBJ2-1	CASSLRTQDNEQFF	TGCGCCAGCAGCTTGAGAACCCAGGACAATGAGCAGTTCTTC
few	TRBV3-1	TRBD1	TRBJ2-1	CASSLGQGKSYNEQFF	TGTGCCAGCAGCCTGGGACAGGGGAAGTCCTACAATGAGCAGTTCTTC
-	TRBV5-1	TRBD2	TRBJ2-5	CASSSGTSGIIETQYF	TGCGCCAGCAGCTCTGGGACTAGCGGGATAATAGAGACCCAGTACTTC
many	TRBV29-1	-	TRBJ2-3	CSVDGQGTDTQYF	TGCAGCGTTGACGGGCAGGGGACAGATACGCAGTATTTT
few	TRBV25-1	-	TRBJ2-7	CASSDSTIYEQYF	TGTGCCAGCAGTGATAGCACAATCTACGAGCAGTACTTC
-	TRBV20-1	-	TRBJ2-7	CSARTPLSYEQYF	TGCAGTGCTAGAACACCCTTGAGCTACGAGCAGTACTTC
-	TRBV5-1	TRBD2	TRBJ2-1	CASSLETGRFNEQFF	TGCGCCAGCAGCTTGGAGACCGGGAGGTTTAATGAGCAGTTCTTC
few	TRBV5-1	-	TRBJ2-7	CASSLDSVGYEQYF	TGCGCCAGCAGCTTGGATTCAGTCGGCTACGAGCAGTACTTC
-	TRBV3-1	-	TRBJ1-5	CASSQGAGANQPQHF	TGTGCCAGCAGCCAAGGGGCCGGGGCCAATCAGCCCCAGCATTTT
-	TRBV5-1	-	TRBJ2-7	CASSHIGLKVYEQYF	TGCGCCAGCAGCCATATCGGGCTCAAAGTCTACGAGCAGTACTTC
-	TRBV20-1	-	TRBJ1-4	CSAHGGNEKLFF	TGCAGTGCTCACGGGGGTAATGAAAAACTGTTTTTT
-	TRBV11-1	-	TRBJ1-3	CASSFSPTSGNTIYF	TGTGCCAGCAGCTTTTCGCCGACCTCTGGAAACACCATATATTTT
-	TRBV12-3/TRBV12-4	-	TRBJ2-3	CASRRARTDTQYF	TGTGCCAGCAGGAGGGCGAGAACAGATACGCAGTATTTT
few	TRBV29-1	-	TRBJ2-7	CSAGTHQTSSYEQYF	TGCAGCGCCGGGACTCACCAGACCAGCTCCTACGAGCAGTACTTC
-	TRBV9	-	TRBJ1-3	CASSPRSGSGNTIYF	TGTGCCAGCAGCCCTCGTTCAGGATCTGGAAACACCATATATTTT
few	TRBV18	TRBD2	TRBJ2-5	CASSPRISSGRNPQTQYF	TGTGCCAGCTCACCGAGAATTTCTAGCGGGAGAAACCCTCAGACCCAGTACTTC
few	TRBV5-1	-	TRBJ1-6	CASSPRQDGNSPLHF	TGCGCCAGCAGCCCCCGACAGGACGGGAATTCACCCCTCCACTTT
few	TRBV3-1	TRBD2	TRBJ2-7	CASSQASGAAYEQYF	TGTGCCAGCAGCCAAGCTAGCGGAGCTGCCTACGAGCAGTACTTC
-	TRBV7-9	TRBD1	TRBJ2-7	CASSLAGGGTGAYEQYF	TGTGCCAGCAGCTTAGCAGGAGGCGGGACAGGGGCCTACGAGCAGTACTTC
-	TRBV28	-	TRBJ1-1	CASSRPATVNTEAFF	TGTGCCAGCAGCCGACCCGCGACCGTGAACACTGAAGCTTTCTTT
-	TRBV21-1	-	TRBJ2-4	CASSTDRVYRRF	TGTGCCAGCAGCACCGACAGGGTTTACCGTAGGTTC
-	TRBV6-1	TRBD2	TRBJ2-5	CASSEVGRGLATQETQYF	TGTGCCAGCAGTGAAGTAGGTAGGGGACTAGCAACCCAAGAGACCCAGTACTTC
few	TRBV6-1	-	TRBJ2-6	CASSEGAGVSGANVLTF	TGTGCCAGCAGTGAAGGTGCAGGGGTCTCTGGGGCCAACGTCCTGACTTTC
few	TRBV7-6	-	TRBJ1-4	CAGPGQSNEKLFF	TGTGCCGGCCCAGGACAGTCTAATGAAAAACTGTTTTTT
few	TRBV28	-	TRBJ2-5	CASSRAGMGETQYF	TGTGCCAGCAGTCGGGCGGGCATGGGTGAGACCCAGTACTTC
-	TRBV10-3	-	TRBJ2-5	CAAGGRAVTIETQYF	TGTGCCGCTGGGGGCAGGGCGGTCACAATAGAGACCCAGTACTTC
-	TRBV20-1	-	TRBJ2-5	CSGVGGETQYF	TGCAGTGGAGTGGGAGGAGAGACCCAGTACTTC
-	TRBV5-1	-	TRBJ2-7	CASSLGNRAYEQYF	TGCGCCAGCAGCCTGGGGAACAGGGCCTACGAGCAGTACTTC
many	TRBV25-1	-	TRBJ2-5	CASSEYSVGETQYF	TGTGCCAGCAGTGAATACAGTGTTGGAGAGACCCAGTACTTC
many	TRBV7-8	-	TRBJ1-5	CASSLELPGRNNQPQHF	TGTGCCAGCAGCTTAGAACTACCGGGACGGAACAATCAGCCCCAGCATTTT
few	TRBV4-1	TRBD1	TRBJ2-7	CASSQIPPGTGAYEQYF	TGCGCCAGCAGCCAGATTCCGCCCGGGACAGGGGCATACGAGCAGTACTTC
-	TRBV2	TRBD2	TRBJ2-5	CASSEWLAGGETQYF	TGTGCCAGCAGTGAATGGCTAGCGGGAGGAGAGACCCAGTACTTC
many	TRBV20-1	-	TRBJ2-3	CSAREGTDTQYF	TGCAGTGCTAGAGAGGGGACAGATACGCAGTATTTT
-	TRBV5-1	-	TRBJ2-2	CASSLETTGELFF	TGCGCCAGCAGCTTGGAGACGACCGGGGAGCTGTTTTTT